The 24 T cell receptor beta chains in this list originate from one sample, sequenced in a study of blood T cell repertoires in COVID-19 (dated by TCRdb to 2018 to 2020). Receptors were amplified or captured by the immunoSEQ multiplex PCR assay. TCRdb's version of the immuneACCESS table is confined to in-frame rearrangements and falls short of the full clone set. An unresolved V gene accounts for under half of the shortfall where checked; the remainder is of unknown origin. The sample data list fewer than 200,000 clones, and 86% of these were observed just once. Around 23% of the sample rests with the top ten. Specimen: PBMCs or T cells enriched from blood (not recorded which). The receptors originated from a woman aged 40 to 50 in a cohort exposed to, infected with or recovered from COVID-19 (not recorded which).

The V gene is TRBV27, the J gene TRBJ2-7; tentative D call: TRBD2 (5 bases). This CDR3 contains 13 residues. Germline lookup yields CDR1 MNHEY and CDR2 SMNVEV (reference sequence). V lost 0 bases and J 6 bases, leaving 9 bases between the germline ends. The CDR3 loop reads CASSLSGSGEQYF. CDR3 in DNA: TGTGCCAGCAGTTTATCAGGGAGTGGCGAGCAGTACTTC.

Regarding this clone: At one of its ends the junction is not consistent with the germline gene, which may arise from a read error. The chain joins TRBV10-1 to TRBJ1-1; D unclear. The germline CDR1 and CDR2 sequences are WNHNN and SYGVQD (reference sequence). The CDR3 is 15 residues long. CDR3 DNA sequence: TGCGCCAGCAGTGTAAGAGGGAGTGCGAACAATGAAGCTTTCTTT. Encoded protein: CASSVRGSANNEAFF.

CDR3 nucleotide sequence: TGCGCCAGCAGCTGGGGGCCCATGGAGTCCGAGCAGTACTTC. Translation: CASSWGPMESEQYF. The chain is built from TRBV5-1 and TRBJ2-7; D may be TRBD1 (6 bases). In germline, CDR1 is SGHRS, CDR2 YFSETQ. The CDR3 is 14 amino acids. Deletions cut 3 bases from V and 6 bases from J, with 16 bases between. Complete variable domain (other parts from reference TRBV5-1 and TRBJ2-7): KAGVTQTPRYLIKTRGQQVTLSCSPISGHRSVSWYQQTPGQGLQFLFEYFSETQRNKGNFPGRFSGRQFSNSRSEMNVSTLELGDSALYLCASSWGPMESEQYFGPGTRLTVT.

The chain has TRBV6-2 or TRBV6-3 and TRBJ2-5; 11 nucleotides line up with TRBD1. This CDR3 region has 15 residues. The germline CDR1 and CDR2 sequences are MNHEY and SVGEGT. Trimming took 4 bases from V and 5 from J; bases not matched to a gene: 6. This chain's CDR3 is CASSSRDRGMETQYF. CDR3 sequence (DNA): TGTGCCAGCAGTTCACGGGACAGGGGGATGGAGACCCAGTACTTC.

The chain combines TRBV18 with TRBJ1-5; D call uncertain. Trimming pared 3 bases from V and 4 bases from J, leaving 7 bases between. CDR3 size: 13 residues. Germline V gene data show CDR1 as KGHSH and CDR2 as LQKENI. In DNA form, the CDR3 reads TGTGCCAGCTCACCGTCCATGAATCAGCCCCAGCATTTT. As protein: CASSPSMNQPQHF.

This clone was recorded only once. The chain uses TRBV30 and TRBJ2-2; maybe TRBD1 (5 bases). CDR3 length equals 14 residues. Germline V gives CDR1 GTSNPN, CDR2 SVGIG (reference sequence). V was trimmed by 0 bases and J by 6 bases, leaving 11 bases between them. The CDR3 protein is CAWSVLGASGELFF. For the CDR3, the DNA is TGTGCCTGGAGTGTACTTGGGGCGTCCGGGGAGCTGTTTTTT.

This sequence joins TRBV30 and TRBJ1-6; TRBD1 matches 7 bases. The CDR3 is made up of 15 amino acids. Germline V lookup: CDR1 GTSNPN, CDR2 SVGIG (reference sequence). The J segment lost 3 bases and the V segment lost 2 bases, leaving 4 bases of the junction unmatched. CDR3 region: CAWSTGTDYNSPLHF. Here the CDR3 DNA reads TGTGCCTGGAGTACCGGGACAGACTATAATTCACCCCTCCACTTT.

The chain recombines TRBV7-2 with TRBJ2-7; 7 bases are a match to TRBD1. The J segment lost 5 bases and the V segment lost 4 bases, leaving 5 bases of the junction unmatched. Germline V gives CDR1 SGHTA, CDR2 FQGNSA. This CDR3 spans 13 amino acids. This chain's CDR3 is CASSSDRANEQYF. The CDR3 nucleotides are TGTGCCAGCAGCTCCGACAGGGCCAACGAGCAGTACTTC.

The chain uses TRBV5-1 and TRBJ2-1; TRBD2 agrees at 13 bases. V gave up 4 bases and J gave up 1 base; unmatched junction bases: 11. The germline CDR1 and CDR2 sequences are SGHRS and YFSETQ. CDR3 size: 19 residues. The DNA of the CDR3 is TGCGCCAGCAGCCCACTAGCGGGGGGGCCAGTGAGGTCCTACAATGAGCAGTTCTTC. Residues: CASSPLAGGPVRSYNEQFF. Drawing the rest from reference TRBV5-1 and TRBJ2-1, the complete variable domain is KAGVTQTPRYLIKTRGQQVTLSCSPISGHRSVSWYQQTPGQGLQFLFEYFSETQRNKGNFPGRFSGRQFSNSRSEMNVSTLELGDSALYLCASSPLAGGPVRSYNEQFFGPGTRLTVL.

The chain carries TRBV4-3 and TRBJ1-2, with 8 nucleotides matching TRBD1. The CDR3 is 17 amino acids. V shed 0 bases and J 8 bases; nucleotides not matched to a gene: 14. CDR1 LGHNA and CDR2 YSLEER come from the germline V gene. In DNA form, the CDR3 reads TGCGCCAGCAGCCAAGAAGGGGGACAGGCTCTCCCCCAGGGCTACACCTTC. Residues: CASSQEGGQALPQGYTF.

This clone was picked up one time. The chain couples TRBV7-6 to TRBJ2-2; no clear D gene. This CDR3 is 12 amino acids long. Between the trimmed V and J ends, which lost 4 bases and 7 bases, there was a span of 7 bases. CDR1 is SGHVS and CDR2 is FNYEAQ in the germline V gene. CDR3 sequence reads: CASSYRGGELFF. For the CDR3, the DNA is TGTGCCAGCAGCTACCGCGGCGGGGAGCTGTTTTTT.

The V call is TRBV4-1, the J call TRBJ2-3; D is possibly TRBD1 (5 bases). Between the trimmed V and J ends, which lost 0 bases and 3 bases, there was a span of 16 bases. The germline gives CDR1 MGHRA, CDR2 YSYEKL. This CDR3 region has 17 residues. CDR3 bases: TGCGCCAGCAGCCAAGATCAGGTCAGGGTGAGAACAGATACGCAGTATTTT. Amino acids: CASSQDQVRVRTDTQYF.

This clone was seen a few times. V and J are TRBV27 and TRBJ1-2, with D tentatively TRBD1 (5 bases). Germline V gene sequence: CDR1 MNHEY, CDR2 SMNVEV (reference sequence). Trimming removed 2 bases from V and 4 bases from J, with 23 bases in between. The CDR3 sequence is 18 residues long. CDR3 amino acids: CASSLTGATALLLYGYTF. CDR3 coding DNA: TGTGCCAGCAGTTTAACAGGCGCTACCGCATTACTTCTCTATGGCTACACCTTC.

V usage is TRBV2 and J usage is TRBJ2-7; D may be TRBD1 (6 bases). CDR1 and CDR2 from the germline V gene are SNHLY and FYNNEI. The CDR3 runs 14 residues. Trimming removed 1 base at V and 3 bases at J, with 10 bases between. This CDR3 is CASSEEGTHYEQYF. The CDR3 coding sequence is TGTGCCAGCAGTGAAGAGGGGACACACTACGAGCAGTACTTC.

The chain couples TRBV28 to TRBJ2-5, with 10 bases aligning to TRBD2. V trimming: 6 bases; J trimming: 5 bases; junction bases outside the gene matches: 9. CDR1 is MDHEN, CDR2 SYDVKM, per germline. This CDR3 region has 15 residues. CDR3 bases: TGTGCCAGCAGATTAGAGCGGGGGGGCCGGGAGACCCAGTACTTC. It is translated as CASRLERGGRETQYF. Complete variable domain (other parts from reference TRBV28 and TRBJ2-5): DVKVTQSSRYLVKRTGEKVFLECVQDMDHENMFWYRQDPGLGLRLIYFSYDVKMKEKGDIPEGYSVSREKKERFSLILESASTNQTSMYLCASRLERGGRETQYFGPGTRLLVL.

This chain links TRBV13 with TRBJ2-3, with 7 bases fitting TRBD2. The length of the CDR3 is 16 residues. V dropped 1 base and J dropped 3; count of bases not matched to a gene: 7. Germline CDR1 PRHDT, CDR2 FYEKMQ (reference sequence). In DNA, the CDR3 is TGTGCCAGCAGCTTAGATTGGCGGGGGATAACAGATACGCAGTATTTT. Translation: CASSLDWRGITDTQYF. Full variable domain (rest looked up from reference TRBV13 and TRBJ2-3): AAGVIQSPRHLIKEKRETATLKCYPIPRHDTVYWYQQGPGQDPQFLISFYEKMQSDKGSIPDRFSAQQFSDYHSELNMSSLELGDSALYFCASSLDWRGITDTQYFGPGTRLTVL.

The chain employs TRBV3-1 (or the pseudogene TRBV3-2) and TRBJ1-6, with D possibly TRBD1 on 5 matching bases. V was shortened by 3 bases and J by 4 bases, with 7 bases between the two germline ends. Looked up from germline, CDR1 is LGHDT and CDR2 is YNNKEL (reference sequence). CDR3 length equals 14 residues. As DNA, the CDR3 is TGTGCCAGCAGCCAGGGGCCATATAATTCACCCCTCCACTTT. Protein: CASSQGPYNSPLHF.

This chain links TRBV19 with TRBJ1-1; unclear D gene. Germline V gives CDR1 LNHDA, CDR2 SQIVND (reference sequence). The CDR3 runs 14 residues. V dropped 3 bases and J dropped 0 bases, with 8 bases sitting between them. The CDR3 DNA follows: TGTGCCAGTAGTATCCAGGTTTTGAACACTGAAGCTTTCTTT. It specifies CASSIQVLNTEAFF.

The V and J genes are TRBV19 and TRBJ1-4; TRBD1 might be the D (6 bases). CDR3 length equals 18 residues. Germline CDR1 and CDR2: LNHDA and SQIVND (reference sequence). V lost 0 bases, J lost 0 bases, and 14 bases lay in between. DNA for the CDR3: TGTGCCAGTAGTATAGATCCCCGGACAGACGCAACTAATGAAAAACTGTTTTTT. Amino acid sequence: CASSIDPRTDATNEKLFF.

The sample holds one count of this clone. This chain joins TRBV24-1 and TRBJ2-2; no reliable D call. Between the trimmed V and J ends, which lost 4 bases and 0 bases, there was a span of 8 bases. Per germline, CDR1 KGHDR and CDR2 SFDVKD. This CDR3 has 15 amino acids. The CDR3 coding sequence is TGTGCCACCAGTGACCCTAAAACGAACACCGGGGAGCTGTTTTTT. Its translation: CATSDPKTNTGELFF.

J is TRBJ1-6 and V is TRBV5-5, with D uncertain. V was pared by 3 bases and J by 8 bases, with 9 bases between. The CDR3 covers 13 residues. Germline V gene lookup returns CDR1 SGHKS and CDR2 YYEKEE (reference sequence). Here the CDR3 reads CASSSSPHSPLHF. The CDR3, as DNA: TGTGCCAGCAGCTCGAGTCCCCATTCACCCCTCCACTTT.

This clone was recorded only once. The rearrangement links TRBV6-2 or TRBV6-3 to TRBJ2-1; TRBD2 aligns across 11 bases. In germline, CDR1 is MNHEY, CDR2 SVGEGT. V was pared by 4 bases and J by 6 bases, with 5 bases of the junction left unmatched. This CDR3 is built from 15 residues. The CDR3 coding sequence is TGTGCCAGCAGTTTGGTAGCGGGAGGGATCAATGAGCAGTTCTTC. Its protein is CASSLVAGGINEQFF.

This clone was detected only a few times. V and J are TRBV3-1 (or the pseudogene TRBV3-2) and TRBJ1-1; weak D call: TRBD1 (6 bases). Trimming took 1 base from V and 4 from J, leaving 10 bases between them. The germline V gene has CDR1 LGHDT and CDR2 YNNKEL (reference sequence). The CDR3 covers 14 residues. The DNA for the CDR3 is TGTGCCAGCAGCCAAGGCCAGGGGACCACTGAAGCTTTCTTT. This encodes CASSQGQGTTEAFF.

As DNA, the CDR3 is TGTGCCAGCAGCCAAACAACCGGGACAGATATGTACAATGAGCAGTTCTTC. Encoded protein: CASSQTTGTDMYNEQFF. The chain uses TRBV4-2 and TRBJ2-1; 7 positions match TRBD1. The V and J ends lost 2 bases and 4 bases, in that order; junction bases with no gene match: 11. CDR1 is LGHNA and CDR2 is YNFKEQ in the germline V gene. The CDR3 spans 17 residues.